What follows is one T cell receptor (beta chain) and its context. TCRdb used MiXCR to reprocess the 5' RACE reads, holding one entry per CDR3 protein. The sample shows more than 300,000 distinct CDR3 sequences, roughly 19% of them seen only once. The sample is drawn from a study of T-cell memory formation after mild COVID-19. Study details: Largely donor-specific sequence clusters came from two donors.

The sequencing sample was made of PBMCs or a T cell subset sorted from them (not recorded which). The source is a man between 18 and 35 years old who had mild COVID-19 (a few samples of this study predate the infection). Cell type and time point are not known.

CDR3 DNA sequence: TGTGCCAGCAGCTACCCGCCAGGGGGGGCGAACACTGAAGCTTTCTTT. Its translation: CASSYPPGGANTEAFF. J is TRBJ1-1 and V is TRBV7-3; TRBD1 matches at 7 bases. Germline CDR1 reads SGHTA; CDR2 reads FQGTGA. J was trimmed by 1 base and V by 4 bases; bases with no gene match: 9. This CDR3 region has 16 residues. Drawing the rest from reference TRBV7-3 and TRBJ1-1, the complete variable domain is GAGVSQTPSNKVTEKGKYVELRCDPISGHTALYWYRQSLGQGPEFLIYFQGTGAADDSGLPNDRFFAVRPEGSVSTLKIQRTERGDSAVYLCASSYPPGGANTEAFFGQGTRLTVV.